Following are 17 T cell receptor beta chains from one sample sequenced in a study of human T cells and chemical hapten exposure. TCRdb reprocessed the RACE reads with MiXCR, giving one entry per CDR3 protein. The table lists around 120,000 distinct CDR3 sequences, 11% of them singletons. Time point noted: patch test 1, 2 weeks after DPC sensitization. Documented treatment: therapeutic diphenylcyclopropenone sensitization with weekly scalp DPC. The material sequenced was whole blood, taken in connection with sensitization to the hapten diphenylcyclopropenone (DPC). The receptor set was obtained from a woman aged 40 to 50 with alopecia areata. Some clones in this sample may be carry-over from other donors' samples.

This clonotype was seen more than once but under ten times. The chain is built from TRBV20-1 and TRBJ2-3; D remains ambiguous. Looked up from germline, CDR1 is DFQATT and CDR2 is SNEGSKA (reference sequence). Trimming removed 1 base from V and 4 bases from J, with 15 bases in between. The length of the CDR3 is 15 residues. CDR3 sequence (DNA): TGCAGTGCTAGAGGCACTCCTCCCAGCGCAGATACGCAGTATTTT. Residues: CSARGTPPSADTQYF.

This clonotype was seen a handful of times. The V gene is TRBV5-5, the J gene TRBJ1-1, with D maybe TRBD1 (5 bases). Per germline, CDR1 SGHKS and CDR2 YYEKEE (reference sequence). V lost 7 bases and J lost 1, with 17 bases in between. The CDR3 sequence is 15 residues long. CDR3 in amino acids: CASGGILGPNTEAFF. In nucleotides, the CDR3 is TGTGCCAGCGGGGGTATTTTGGGACCGAACACTGAAGCTTTCTTT.

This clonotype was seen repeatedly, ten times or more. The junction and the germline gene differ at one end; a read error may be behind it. CDR3 sequence reads: CASTLTGISPLHF. The CDR3 DNA sequence: TGTGCCAGCACCTTGACAGGGATATCACCCCTCCACTTT. V usage is TRBV5-5 and J usage is TRBJ1-6; 7 bases are shared with TRBD1. This CDR3 spans 13 amino acids. Per the germline V gene, CDR1 is SGHKS and CDR2 is YYEKEE (reference sequence).

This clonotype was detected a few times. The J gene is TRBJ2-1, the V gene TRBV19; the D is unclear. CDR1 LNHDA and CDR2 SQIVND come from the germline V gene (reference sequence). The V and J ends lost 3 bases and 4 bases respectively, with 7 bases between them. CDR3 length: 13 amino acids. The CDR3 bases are TGTGCCAGTAGTATCTCAGGTTACAATGAGCAGTTCTTC. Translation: CASSISGYNEQFF.

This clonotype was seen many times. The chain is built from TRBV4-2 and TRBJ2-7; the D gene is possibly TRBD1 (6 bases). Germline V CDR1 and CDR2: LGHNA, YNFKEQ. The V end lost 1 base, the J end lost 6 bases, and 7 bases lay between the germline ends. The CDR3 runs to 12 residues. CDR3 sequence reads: CASSQGGGEQYF. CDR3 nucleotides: TGTGCCAGCAGCCAAGGAGGGGGCGAGCAGTACTTC.

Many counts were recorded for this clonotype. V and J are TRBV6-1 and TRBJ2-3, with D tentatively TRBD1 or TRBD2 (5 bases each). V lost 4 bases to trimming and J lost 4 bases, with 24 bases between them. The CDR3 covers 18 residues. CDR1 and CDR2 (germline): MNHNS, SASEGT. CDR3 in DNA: TGTGCCAGCAGTGGTGACAGACTGAAGGTCTCCGGGGCAGATACGCAGTATTTT. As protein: CASSGDRLKVSGADTQYF.

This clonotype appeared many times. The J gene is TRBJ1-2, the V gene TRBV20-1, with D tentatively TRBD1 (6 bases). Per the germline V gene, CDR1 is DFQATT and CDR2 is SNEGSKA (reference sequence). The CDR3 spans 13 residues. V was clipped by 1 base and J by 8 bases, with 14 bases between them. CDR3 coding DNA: TGCAGTGCTAGAGTTTCAGGGGAGGGCGGCTACACCTTC. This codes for CSARVSGEGGYTF.

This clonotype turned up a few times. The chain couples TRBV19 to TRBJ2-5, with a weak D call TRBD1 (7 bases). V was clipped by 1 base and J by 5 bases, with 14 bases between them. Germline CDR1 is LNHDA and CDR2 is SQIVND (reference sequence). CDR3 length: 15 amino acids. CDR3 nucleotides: TGTGCCAGTAGTATAGCTGGGGCAGGGGGGGAGACCCAGTACTTC. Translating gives CASSIAGAGGETQYF.

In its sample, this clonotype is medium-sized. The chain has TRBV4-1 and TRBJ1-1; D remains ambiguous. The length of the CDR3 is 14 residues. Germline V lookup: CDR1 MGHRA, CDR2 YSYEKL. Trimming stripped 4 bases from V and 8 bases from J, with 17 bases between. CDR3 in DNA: TGCGCCAGCAGCCCAGCCAGCGGAGACGCCGAAGCTTTCTTT. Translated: CASSPASGDAEAFF.

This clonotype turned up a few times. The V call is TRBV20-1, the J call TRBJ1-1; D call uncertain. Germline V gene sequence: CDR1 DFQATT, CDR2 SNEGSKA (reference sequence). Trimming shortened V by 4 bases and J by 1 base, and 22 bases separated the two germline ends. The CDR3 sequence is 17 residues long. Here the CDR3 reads CSANLYGSGISNTEAFF. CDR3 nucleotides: TGCAGTGCTAATCTGTACGGATCCGGGATTTCGAACACTGAAGCTTTCTTT.

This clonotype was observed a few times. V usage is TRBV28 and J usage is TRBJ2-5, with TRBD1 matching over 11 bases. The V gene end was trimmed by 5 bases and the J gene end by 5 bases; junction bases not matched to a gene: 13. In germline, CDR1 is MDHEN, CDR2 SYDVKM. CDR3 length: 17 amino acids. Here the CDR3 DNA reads TGTGCCAGCAGTCCCCAATTTGCGGGGACAGGGGGGGAGACCCAGTACTTC. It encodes CASSPQFAGTGGETQYF.

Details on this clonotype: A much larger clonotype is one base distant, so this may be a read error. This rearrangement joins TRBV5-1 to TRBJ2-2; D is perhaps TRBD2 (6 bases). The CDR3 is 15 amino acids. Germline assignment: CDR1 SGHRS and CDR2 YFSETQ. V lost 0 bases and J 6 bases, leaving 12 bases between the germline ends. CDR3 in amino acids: CASSLAGEAPGELFF. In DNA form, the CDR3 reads TGCGCCAGCAGCTTGGCCGGGGAGGCCCCCGGGGAGCTGTTTTTT.

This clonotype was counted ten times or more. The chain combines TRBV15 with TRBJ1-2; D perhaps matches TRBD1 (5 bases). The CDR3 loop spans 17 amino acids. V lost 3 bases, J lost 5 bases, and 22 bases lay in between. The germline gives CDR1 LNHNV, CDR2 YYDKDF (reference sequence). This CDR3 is CATSSTNGGRGDYGYTF. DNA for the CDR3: TGTGCCACCAGCAGCACCAATGGAGGCAGAGGGGATTATGGCTACACCTTC. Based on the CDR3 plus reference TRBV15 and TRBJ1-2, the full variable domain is DAMVIQNPRYQVTQFGKPVTLSCSQTLNHNVMYWYQQKSSQAPKLLFHYYDKDFNNEADTPDNFQSRRPNTSFCFLDIRSPGLGDTAMYLCATSSTNGGRGDYGYTFGSGTRLTVV.

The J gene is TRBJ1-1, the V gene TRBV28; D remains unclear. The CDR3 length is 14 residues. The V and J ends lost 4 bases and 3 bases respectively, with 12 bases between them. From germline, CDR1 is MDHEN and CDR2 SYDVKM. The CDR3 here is CASSWPDGDTEAFF. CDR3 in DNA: TGTGCCAGCAGTTGGCCTGATGGGGACACTGAAGCTTTCTTT.

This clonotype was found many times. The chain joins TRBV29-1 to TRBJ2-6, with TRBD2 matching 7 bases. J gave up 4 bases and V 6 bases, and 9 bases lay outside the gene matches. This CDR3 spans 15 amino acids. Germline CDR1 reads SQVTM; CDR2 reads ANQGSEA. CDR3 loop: CSVARGDPGANVLTF. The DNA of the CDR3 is TGCAGCGTCGCCCGGGGGGACCCGGGGGCCAACGTCCTGACTTTC.

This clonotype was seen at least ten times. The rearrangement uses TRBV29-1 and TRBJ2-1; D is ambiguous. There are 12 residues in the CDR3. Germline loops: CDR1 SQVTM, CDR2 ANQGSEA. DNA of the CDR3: TGCGCGCAGTCCGACCGAATTAATGAGCAGTTCTTC. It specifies CAQSDRINEQFF.

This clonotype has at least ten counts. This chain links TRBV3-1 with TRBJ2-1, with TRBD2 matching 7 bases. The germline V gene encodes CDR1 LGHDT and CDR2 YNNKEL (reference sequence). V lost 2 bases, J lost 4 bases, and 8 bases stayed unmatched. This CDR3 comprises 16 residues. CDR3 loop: CASSQPAAGGYNEQFF. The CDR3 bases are TGTGCCAGCAGCCAACCCGCGGCCGGGGGGTACAATGAGCAGTTCTTC.